This TCR beta chain was recovered during a study of cytomegalovirus exposure and HLA in healthy donors. General study points: Presence/absence analyses took donor sequencing depth as roughly uniform. The study reported that TCR beta sequences accurately predicted HLA-A and HLA-B alleles in most subjects. An apparent linkage of common viral pathogens to several of the most significant clusters emerged in a later analysis.

Researchers ran the PCR with 60 Vbeta and 13 Jbeta primers. TCRdb's copy holds only in-frame clones and misses some; the assay was immunoSEQ multiplex PCR. This table has about 140,000 clones, roughly three quarters appearing once. Germline loops: CDR1 LNHDA, CDR2 SQIVND (reference sequence). This CDR3 has 15 residues. V lost 3 bases and J 3 bases, leaving 11 bases between the germline ends. As to this clone: Its antigen remains unidentified.

Sample: PBMCs. This clonotype was obtained from a woman in her 30s in good health and CMV-seronegative. This chain uses TRBV19 with TRBJ1-4; D remains ambiguous. The CDR3 region has the DNA TGTGCCAGTAGTATCCAGGTTCGCCCTAATGAAAAACTGTTTTTT. As protein: CASSIQVRPNEKLFF.